This T cell receptor (beta chain) was sequenced during a study of T cells in tuberculosis. The data were produced by immunoSEQ multiplex PCR, yet TCRdb's version contains in-frame clones alone and is incomplete. The sample shows about 35,000 clones, 70% to 90% of them seen only once. CDR3 size: 15 residues. Trimming pared 2 bases from V and 9 bases from J, leaving 15 bases between. Germline V CDR1 and CDR2: SGHDT, YYEEEE. Time point described: new active TB diagnosis, blood taken before or within 7 days of starting treatment. Included patients were adults of at least 18, HIV-seronegative, South African.

This receptor was obtained from an adult with tuberculosis. This specimen was PBMCs, taken at tuberculosis diagnosis. The chain joins TRBV5-6 to TRBJ1-6, with D possibly matching TRBD1 (6 bases). CDR3 amino acids: CASSFQGGGSSPLHF. The CDR3, as DNA: TGTGCCAGCAGCTTCCAAGGGGGGGGAAGTTCACCCCTCCACTTT.